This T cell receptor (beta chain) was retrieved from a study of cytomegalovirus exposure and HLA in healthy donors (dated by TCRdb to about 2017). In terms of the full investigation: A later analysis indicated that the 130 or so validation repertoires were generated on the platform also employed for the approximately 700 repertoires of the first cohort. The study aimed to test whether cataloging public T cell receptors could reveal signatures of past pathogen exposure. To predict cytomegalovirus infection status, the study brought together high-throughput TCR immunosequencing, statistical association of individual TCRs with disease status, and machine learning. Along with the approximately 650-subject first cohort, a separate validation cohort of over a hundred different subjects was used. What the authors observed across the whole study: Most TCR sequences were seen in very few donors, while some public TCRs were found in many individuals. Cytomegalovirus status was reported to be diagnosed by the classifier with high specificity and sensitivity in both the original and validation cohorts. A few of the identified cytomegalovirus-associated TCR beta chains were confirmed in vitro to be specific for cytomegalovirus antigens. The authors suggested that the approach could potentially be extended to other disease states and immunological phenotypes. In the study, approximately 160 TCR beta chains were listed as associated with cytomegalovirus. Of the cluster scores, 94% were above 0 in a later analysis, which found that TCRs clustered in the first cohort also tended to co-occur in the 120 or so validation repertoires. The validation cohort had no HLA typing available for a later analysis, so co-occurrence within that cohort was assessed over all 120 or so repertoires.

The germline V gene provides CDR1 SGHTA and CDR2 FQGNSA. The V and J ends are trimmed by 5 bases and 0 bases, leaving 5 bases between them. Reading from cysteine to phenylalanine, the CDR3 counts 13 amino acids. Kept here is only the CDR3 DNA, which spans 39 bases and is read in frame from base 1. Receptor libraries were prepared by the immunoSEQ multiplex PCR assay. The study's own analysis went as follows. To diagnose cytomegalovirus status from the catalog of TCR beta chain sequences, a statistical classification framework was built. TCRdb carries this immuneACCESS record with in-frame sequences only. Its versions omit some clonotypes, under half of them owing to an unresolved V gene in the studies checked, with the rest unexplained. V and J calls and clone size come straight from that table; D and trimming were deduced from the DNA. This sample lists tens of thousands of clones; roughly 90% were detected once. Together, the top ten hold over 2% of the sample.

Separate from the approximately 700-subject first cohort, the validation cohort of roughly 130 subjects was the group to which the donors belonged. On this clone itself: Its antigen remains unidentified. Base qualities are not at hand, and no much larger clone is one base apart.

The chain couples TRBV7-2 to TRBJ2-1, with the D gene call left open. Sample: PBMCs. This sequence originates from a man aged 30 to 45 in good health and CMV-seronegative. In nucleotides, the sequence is TGTGCCAGCAGCCTGCGCTCCTACAATGAGCAGTTCTTC. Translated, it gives CASSLRSYNEQFF.